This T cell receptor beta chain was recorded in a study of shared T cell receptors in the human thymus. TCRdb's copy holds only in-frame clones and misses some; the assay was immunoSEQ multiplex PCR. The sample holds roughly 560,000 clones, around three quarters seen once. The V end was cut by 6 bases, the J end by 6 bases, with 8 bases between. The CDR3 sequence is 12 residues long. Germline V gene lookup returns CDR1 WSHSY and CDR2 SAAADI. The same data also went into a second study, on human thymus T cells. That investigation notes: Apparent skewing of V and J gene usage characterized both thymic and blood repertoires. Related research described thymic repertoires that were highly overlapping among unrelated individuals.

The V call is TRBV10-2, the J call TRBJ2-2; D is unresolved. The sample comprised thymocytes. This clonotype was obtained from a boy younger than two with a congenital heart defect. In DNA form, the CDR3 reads TGCGCCAGCAGGGCAGATCCCGGGGAGCTGTTTTTT. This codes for CASRADPGELFF.